This T cell receptor (beta chain) was observed in a study of T cells in Graves' hyperthyroidism and ophthalmopathy. This clonotype was detected many times. Diagnoses rested on clinical symptoms, serum thyroxine and TRAb, thyroid ultrasound and orbital computed tomography. Amplification yielded TCR beta CDR3 regions, with RNA transcripts as the source. The TCR CDR3 was amplified in a first-round RT-PCR using the HTBI primer set. Via MiXCR, TCRdb re-called the multiplex PCR reads, giving one row per CDR3 protein. The data contain roughly 640,000 distinct CDR3 sequences, approximately 16% of them singletons. This sequence originates from a woman aged 35 to 49 with Graves' ophthalmopathy. Sequenced input: blood.

The CDR3 sequence is CSANDRGVYGYTF. For the CDR3, the DNA is TGCAGTGCTAACGACAGGGGGGTATATGGCTACACCTTC. The chain links TRBV20-1 to TRBJ1-2; 9 nucleotides line up with TRBD1. From germline, CDR1 is DFQATT and CDR2 SNEGSKA (reference sequence). CDR3 length: 13 amino acids. V lost 4 bases and J lost 5; bases outside the gene matches: 5.